This entry lists 29 T cell receptor beta chains sequenced from one sample in a study of T cell repertoires in cytomegalovirus infection. No antigen has been identified for these receptors. One entry per CDR3 protein, called by TCRdb with MiXCR from the reads. The sample holds fewer than 1,000,000 distinct CDR3 sequences; approximately 31% are singletons and the top ten take around 15%. This material consisted of cultured CD8+ T cells from PBMCs, taken from culture after CMV antigen stimulation. The receptors here all came from a human donor in good health (CMV status not recorded). Some clones in this sample may be carry-over from other donors' samples.

V usage is TRBV7-9 and J usage is TRBJ2-1; 12 nucleotides match TRBD2. Germline V CDR1 and CDR2: SEHNR, FQNEAQ (reference sequence). The CDR3 loop spans 15 amino acids. V shed 5 bases and J 9 bases; nucleotides not matched to a gene: 8. For the CDR3, the DNA is TGTGCCAGCAGCATTAGGACTAGCGGGATCGGTGAGCAGTTCTTC. Its translation: CASSIRTSGIGEQFF.

This clonotype showed up many times. The chain links TRBV6-6 to TRBJ1-5, with D possibly matching TRBD1 (5 bases). Trimming shortened V by 0 bases and J by 0 bases, and 12 bases separated the two germline ends. Germline CDR1 MNHNY, CDR2 SVGAGI (reference sequence). The CDR3 covers 17 residues. The CDR3 reads CASSYSTRGGSNQPQHF. CDR3 coding DNA: TGTGCCAGCAGTTACTCGACTCGCGGGGGTAGCAATCAGCCCCAGCATTTT.

This clonotype was picked up one time. The chain combines TRBV10-2 with TRBJ2-7; D is undetermined. This CDR3 has 14 residues. V gave up 8 bases and J gave up 2 bases, with 16 bases separating them. CDR1 is WSHSY and CDR2 is SAAADI in the germline V gene. The DNA of the CDR3 is TGCGCCAGCGGTCATTTGACTGAGACCTACGAGCAGTACTTC. This translates into CASGHLTETYEQYF.

Details on this clonotype: A junction boundary mismatches the germline segment, possibly from a read error. This chain links TRBV5-4 with TRBJ2-1; D perhaps matches TRBD1 (6 bases). The CDR3 contains 13 residues. In germline, CDR1 is SGHNT, CDR2 YYREEE (reference sequence). The CDR3 is CTSSRTAENEQFF. In DNA, the CDR3 is TGTACCAGCAGCAGGACAGCTGAGAATGAGCAGTTCTTC.

The chain couples TRBV7-6 to TRBJ2-5; the match to TRBD1 covers 7 bases. Unmatched junction bases numbered 6, after V lost 3 bases and J lost 5 bases. The CDR3 has 14 residues. Germline CDR1 reads SGHVS; CDR2 reads FNYEAQ. The CDR3 reads CASSLTGPRETQYF. In DNA, the CDR3 is TGTGCCAGCAGCTTGACAGGGCCCCGGGAGACCCAGTACTTC.

This clonotype turned up a few times. V and J are TRBV7-9 and TRBJ2-7, with D perhaps given as TRBD1 or TRBD2 (6 bases each). The CDR3 totals 14 residues. Trimming cost V 2 bases and J 3 bases, with 11 bases left between them. CDR1 SEHNR and CDR2 FQNEAQ come from the germline V gene (reference sequence). The CDR3 region has the DNA TGTGCCAGCAGCTTAACGGGGGCCCACTACGAGCAGTACTTC. The encoded protein is CASSLTGAHYEQYF.

The V gene is TRBV5-1, the J gene TRBJ2-7; 7 bases match TRBD1. Germline values: CDR1 SGHRS, CDR2 YFSETQ. There are 12 residues in the CDR3. The V segment lost 4 bases and the J segment 6 bases; nucleotides outside the gene matches: 4. DNA for the CDR3: TGCGCCAGCAGCCTTAGGGACAGCGAGCAGTACTTC. Protein: CASSLRDSEQYF. The whole variable domain, filled in from reference TRBV5-1 and TRBJ2-7, reads KAGVTQTPRYLIKTRGQQVTLSCSPISGHRSVSWYQQTPGQGLQFLFEYFSETQRNKGNFPGRFSGRQFSNSRSEMNVSTLELGDSALYLCASSLRDSEQYFGPGTRLTVT.

The genes are TRBV19 and TRBJ2-1, with D unclear. This CDR3 spans 11 amino acids. Per germline, CDR1 LNHDA and CDR2 SQIVND (reference sequence). V lost 4 bases and J 7 bases, leaving 5 bases between the germline ends. In DNA form, the CDR3 reads TGTGCCAGTAGTAAAAGTAATGAGCAGTTCTTC. It yields the protein CASSKSNEQFF.

This CDR3 reads CASTNQGLDEQYV. CDR3 in DNA: TGTGCCAGCACCAATCAGGGGCTTGATGAGCAGTACGTC. The chain links TRBV6-1 to TRBJ2-7; a possible D gene is TRBD1 (6 bases). Germline CDR1 reads MNHNS; CDR2 reads SASEGT. Trimming removed 7 bases at V and 7 bases at J, with 17 bases between. The CDR3 spans 13 residues.

This clonotype was seen only a few times. The chain carries TRBV10-3 and TRBJ2-1; TRBD1 matches 10 bases. The germline CDR1 and CDR2 sequences are ENHRY and SYGVKD. J gave up 8 bases and V 6 bases, and 4 bases lay outside the gene matches. The CDR3 has 13 residues. CDR3 amino acids: CAISGQGVDEQFF. CDR3 DNA: TGTGCCATCAGCGGACAGGGGGTCGATGAGCAGTTCTTC.

This clonotype was observed a few times. The chain is built from TRBV7-8 and TRBJ1-3; 7 bases are shared with TRBD1. J gave up 4 bases and V 0 bases, and 9 bases lay outside the gene matches. Germline loops: CDR1 SGHVS, CDR2 FQNEAQ. The CDR3 is made up of 17 amino acids. CDR3 amino acids: CASSLASDRAWGNTIYF. The CDR3 DNA reads TGTGCCAGCAGCTTAGCCTCAGACAGGGCTTGGGGAAACACCATATATTTT.

This clonotype was seen ten or more times. The chain couples TRBV7-2 to TRBJ2-1; no reliable D call. The CDR3 length is 13 residues. Trimming left V 2 bases short and J 5 bases short, with 7 bases between. CDR1 and CDR2 (germline): SGHTA, FQGNSA. The CDR3 reads CASSLFLDNEQFF. As DNA, the CDR3 is TGTGCCAGCAGCTTATTTCTGGACAATGAGCAGTTCTTC.

V and J are TRBV7-6 and TRBJ2-7; D is perhaps TRBD1 (5 bases). This CDR3 contains 11 residues. Trimming left V 6 bases short and J 7 bases short, with 10 bases between. The germline gives CDR1 SGHVS, CDR2 FNYEAQ. Written as DNA, the CDR3 is TGTGCCAGCAGTACCTCAGGGGAGCAGTACTTC. Its protein product is CASSTSGEQYF.

Ten or more counts support this clonotype. The CDR3 DNA follows: TGTGCCAGCAATCCACTTGGGACTTCTTCCCTGAACACTGAAGCTTTCTTT. It codes for CASNPLGTSSLNTEAFF. V and J are TRBV12-3 or TRBV12-4 and TRBJ1-1, with a weak D call TRBD1 (5 bases). V was cut by 7 bases and J by 0 bases, with 21 bases left in between. The CDR3 extends over 17 amino acids.

The genes are TRBV15 and TRBJ2-1; a possible D gene is TRBD2 (6 bases). Germline V CDR1 and CDR2: LNHNV, YYDKDF (reference sequence). The CDR3 has 15 residues. Between the trimmed V and J ends, which lost 0 bases and 7 bases, there was a span of 13 bases. The DNA for the CDR3 is TGTGCCACCAGCAGAGATCGGAATAGCGGAAATGAGCAGTTCTTC. Translating it yields CATSRDRNSGNEQFF.

This clonotype was seen repeatedly, ten times or more. This chain uses TRBV27 with TRBJ2-1; D not resolved. The V end lost 6 bases, the J end lost 3 bases, and 6 bases lay between the germline ends. Germline V CDR1 and CDR2: MNHEY, SMNVEV (reference sequence). The CDR3 covers 12 residues. The CDR3 spells CASRKGYNEQFF. CDR3 in DNA: TGTGCCAGCAGGAAGGGCTACAATGAGCAGTTCTTC.

This clonotype was observed at least ten times. The chain uses TRBV7-6 and TRBJ2-2; maybe TRBD1 (5 bases). The length of the CDR3 is 18 residues. The germline V gene encodes CDR1 SGHVS and CDR2 FNYEAQ. The ends were cut back, 0 bases at V and 1 base at J, with 15 bases in the middle. CDR3: CASSLAGVRTQNTGELFF. The CDR3, as DNA: TGTGCCAGCAGCTTAGCAGGGGTCCGAACTCAGAACACCGGGGAGCTGTTTTTT. The whole variable domain, remainder taken from reference TRBV7-6 and TRBJ2-2, is GAGVSQSPRYKVTKRGQDVALRCDPISGHVSLYWYRQALGQGPEFLTYFNYEAQQDKSGLPNDRFSAERPEGSISTLTIQRTEQRDSAMYRCASSLAGVRTQNTGELFFGEGSRLTVL.

For this clonotype: A read error may account for a junction end that differs from germline. V and J are TRBV6-1 and TRBJ1-1, with D perhaps matching TRBD1 (6 bases). The CDR3 is 12 amino acids. Germline V gene data show CDR1 as MNHNS and CDR2 as SASEGT. This CDR3 is CASSPEGVGALF. The CDR3 bases are TGTGCCAGCAGCCCGGAGGGGGTTGGGGCTCTCTTT.

The chain uses TRBV6-5 and TRBJ2-3; D is perhaps TRBD1 or TRBD2 (7 bases each). The CDR3 runs to 16 residues. The V gene's germline CDR1 is MNHEY and CDR2 SVGAGI. V lost 5 bases to trimming and J lost 4 bases, with 19 bases between them. The DNA for the CDR3 is TGTGCCAGCAGTCCCTCCCAGGGGGAGGGGGCAGATACGCAGTATTTT. Translation: CASSPSQGEGADTQYF.

About this clonotype: One base away lies a much larger clone, so this may be a sequencing read error. The rearrangement links TRBV12-3 or TRBV12-4 to TRBJ1-1; no firm D call. The CDR3 has 15 residues. The V gene lost 6 bases and the J gene lost 5 bases, with 19 bases spanning the gap. The CDR3 loop reads CASRKISTLGTEAFF. In DNA form, the CDR3 reads TGTGCCAGCAGGAAGATTTCGACCCTTGGGACTGAAGCTTTCTTT.

The V call is TRBV7-2, the J call TRBJ2-7; D is unresolved. Germline CDR1 SGHTA, CDR2 FQGNSA. The CDR3 contains 15 residues. Trimming removed 2 bases from V and 4 bases from J, with 15 bases in between. CDR3 in amino acids: CASSLTDLASYEQYF. Written as DNA, the CDR3 is TGTGCCAGCAGCTTAACGGACCTGGCCTCTTACGAGCAGTACTTC.

This clonotype was counted only a few times. V and J are TRBV27 and TRBJ2-5; 9 bases are shared with TRBD2. Per germline, CDR1 MNHEY and CDR2 SMNVEV (reference sequence). This CDR3 region has 18 residues. V was clipped by 6 bases and J by 1 base; unmatched bases: 15. CDR3 in amino acids: CASRTLSGGPPVQETQYF. The DNA of the CDR3 is TGTGCCAGCAGAACACTTAGCGGGGGTCCACCGGTCCAAGAGACCCAGTACTTC.

This clonotype was picked up a small number of times. CDR3 in amino acids: CASSPIRDVGTSRNTGELFF. The CDR3 DNA sequence: TGTGCCAGCAGCCCGATCCGAGATGTGGGGACTAGCAGGAACACCGGGGAGCTGTTTTTT. The genes are TRBV7-9 and TRBJ2-2; 9 nucleotides align to TRBD2. This CDR3 has 20 residues. Germline CDR1 SEHNR, CDR2 FQNEAQ (reference sequence). The junction had 17 bases not matched to a gene; V was cut back by 5 bases and J by 1 base. Full variable domain (remainder filled in from reference TRBV7-9 and TRBJ2-2): DTGVSQNPRHKITKRGQNVTFRCDPISEHNRLYWYRQTLGQGPEFLTYFQNEAQLEKSRLLSDRFSAERPKGSFSTLEIQRTEQGDSAMYLCASSPIRDVGTSRNTGELFFGEGSRLTVL.

As for this clonotype: This may be a read error, as it is one base from a much larger clone. The chain links TRBV28 to TRBJ2-3, with 9 bases matching TRBD1. The CDR3 has 17 amino acids. The J segment lost 3 bases and the V segment lost 6 bases, leaving 13 bases of the junction unmatched. The V gene's germline CDR1 is MDHEN and CDR2 SYDVKM. CDR3 in amino acids: CASSSRRTGAVTDTQYF. CDR3 DNA: TGTGCCAGCAGCTCGAGACGGACAGGGGCTGTGACAGATACGCAGTATTTT.

Only a few counts were recorded for this clonotype. The chain carries TRBV15 and TRBJ2-1; TRBD1 matches at 9 bases. The CDR3 contains 13 residues. Trimming took 6 bases from V and 5 from J; bases not matched to a gene: 2. The germline CDR1 and CDR2 sequences are LNHNV and YYDKDF (reference sequence). The CDR3 DNA sequence: TGTGCCACCAGTTACAGGGGGCACAATGAGCAGTTCTTC. Its translation: CATSYRGHNEQFF.

The sample holds a few counts of this clonotype. The V gene is TRBV20-1, the J gene TRBJ1-6; the D is unclear. V lost 3 bases, J lost 6 bases, and 12 bases lay in between. Germline values: CDR1 DFQATT, CDR2 SNEGSKA (reference sequence). The CDR3 has 14 amino acids. CDR3 bases: TGCAGTGCTAGGGTTTCAGACTTTAATTCACCCCTCCACTTT. Translating it yields CSARVSDFNSPLHF.

This clonotype was observed at least ten times. This sequence joins TRBV12-3 or TRBV12-4 and TRBJ1-4; no firm D call. The length of the CDR3 is 16 residues. Trimming took off 6 bases at V and 7 bases at J, with 21 bases between the two ends. CDR3 DNA sequence: TGTGCCAGCAGCGACAAGATAGCGTTGGCGGGTGAAAAACTGTTTTTT. Its protein product is CASSDKIALAGEKLFF.

This clonotype has a handful of counts. V gene TRBV4-1 combines with J gene TRBJ2-3; 8 nucleotides line up with TRBD1. This CDR3 contains 14 residues. Germline CDR1 is MGHRA and CDR2 is YSYEKL. The V gene end was trimmed by 4 bases and the J gene end by 6 bases; junction bases not matched to a gene: 6. The CDR3 sequence: CASSLGQGWDTQYF. In nucleotides, the CDR3 is TGCGCCAGCAGCCTCGGACAGGGCTGGGATACGCAGTATTTT.

V gene TRBV12-3 or TRBV12-4 combines with J gene TRBJ2-7; 9 bases are a match to TRBD1. Trimming removed 3 bases from V and 2 bases from J; junction bases left unmatched: 8. The CDR3 totals 16 residues. The CDR3 DNA is TGTGCCAGCAGTTTTGGCGGGACAGGGATAACCTACGAGCAGTACTTC. Encoded protein: CASSFGGTGITYEQYF.